Listed below are T cell receptor beta chains from one sample, sequenced in a study of blood T cell repertoires in COVID-19. Measured with immunoSEQ multiplex PCR; TCRdb has only the in-frame clones, and not every one. The table includes 250,000 to 300,000 clones, roughly nine tenths detected once. Sequenced: peripheral blood. These TCRs come from a woman between 25 and 40 years old with COVID-19, enrolled during active disease. Both conserved end residues are part of each CDR3. The D gene is left open where the match is weak. Rows may omit the clone size; those that give it use once, few, many or a size class.

TGCGCCAGCAGCAGACAGGGGAGCTACGAGCAGTACTTC,CASSRQGSYEQYF,TRBJ2-7,.,TRBD1,TRBV10-1
TGTGCCAGCAGCTTAGGGACTAGCGCGTACAATGAGCAGTTCTTC,CASSLGTSAYNEQFF,TRBJ2-1,.,TRBD2,TRBV7-6
TGTGCCTGGAGTGCCCCGAGGAGGCTAGCCGAGACCCAGTACTTC,CAWSAPRRLAETQYF,TRBJ2-5,.,.,TRBV30
TGTGCCAGCAGCCCCAGTCCCACAGATACGCAGTATTTT,CASSPSPTDTQYF,TRBJ2-3,.,.,TRBV7-7
TGTGCCAGCACCCCGGTGAACACTGAAGCTTTCTTT,CASTPVNTEAFF,TRBJ1-1,.,.,TRBV7-9
TGTGCCAGCAGCTTTCTCCAAGCCTCCTACGAGCAGTACTTC,CASSFLQASYEQYF,TRBJ2-7,.,.,TRBV7-8
TGTGCCAGCCCTGGACTAGCCAATGAGCAGTTCTTC,CASPGLANEQFF,TRBJ2-1,.,TRBD2,TRBV7-9
TGTGCCAGCGGGGAAGGACTAGCGGGACAAGAGACCCAGTACTTC,CASGEGLAGQETQYF,TRBJ2-5,.,TRBD2,TRBV7-9
TGCGCCAGCAGCTTGGCTTCGAACACTGAAGCTTTCTTT,CASSLASNTEAFF,TRBJ1-1,.,.,TRBV5-1
TGTGCCAGCAGTAGGACAGGCGTGGGGACTGAAGCTTTCTTT,CASSRTGVGTEAFF,TRBJ1-1,.,TRBD1,TRBV9
TGTGCCAGCAGCGTAGCGCCGACAGGGCCCAACACCGGGGAGCTGTTTTTT,CASSVAPTGPNTGELFF,TRBJ2-2,.,TRBD1,TRBV9
TGTGCCAGCAGCGTAGATACAGGCTCTGGAAACACCATATATTTT,CASSVDTGSGNTIYF,TRBJ1-3,.,.,TRBV9
TGCGCCAGCCGAACATCAGCAACTAATGAAAAACTGTTTTTT,CASRTSATNEKLFF,TRBJ1-4,.,.,TRBV10-2
TGTGCCAGCTCACGCGACAGGGGGCGAAGCACTGAAGCTTTCTTT,CASSRDRGRSTEAFF,TRBJ1-1,.,TRBD1,TRBV18
TGTGCCAGCAGCCCCCCGGGACAACCTTACGAGCAGTACTTC,CASSPPGQPYEQYF,TRBJ2-7,few,.,TRBV11-2
TGTGCCAGCAGCTTATCGGGACTAGCGCCCAACTACAATGAGCAGTTCTTC,CASSLSGLAPNYNEQFF,TRBJ2-1,.,TRBD2,TRBV11-2
TGTGCCAGTAGTGGCAGGGGGCGCGGGCTCAATCAGCCCCAGCATTTT,CASSGRGRGLNQPQHF,TRBJ1-5,.,TRBD1,TRBV19
TGTGCCAGCAGCCAAGGGGCGGCTAGCGGGAGGCGGGACACCGGGGAGCTGTTTTTT,CASSQGAASGRRDTGELFF,TRBJ2-2,.,TRBD2,TRBV3-1/TRBV3-2
TGTGCCAGCAGCCCACCGGGACAGGTCCACAATGAGCAGTTCTTC,CASSPPGQVHNEQFF,TRBJ2-1,.,TRBD1,TRBV11-2
TGTGCCAGCAGCCCCCGGACAGGAACTAGCACAGATACGCAGTATTTT,CASSPRTGTSTDTQYF,TRBJ2-3,.,TRBD1,TRBV13
TGCAGCGTTGAAGGACGACAAAACCCCACTGAAGCTTTCTTT,CSVEGRQNPTEAFF,TRBJ1-1,.,.,TRBV29-1